This T cell receptor beta chain originates from a study of T cell responses to AZD1222 COVID-19 vaccine. Points from the study as a whole: Spike regions recognized by vaccine-associated CD4 TCRs spanned the protein, led by 160-218 and 743-854. Only a handful of AZD1222 recipients, roughly six in all, had baseline seropositivity.

This CDR3 region has 12 residues. V lost 5 bases and J 4 bases, leaving 8 bases between the germline ends. Germline values: CDR1 MNHEY, CDR2 SVGEGT. For this clone: Its antigen is unidentified.

Sequencing used immunoSEQ multiplex PCR; TCRdb keeps in-frame clones, though not all of them. This sample has 40,000 to 55,000 clones, with about 90% found just once. This TCR derives from an adult who received the AZD1222 COVID-19 vaccine. The gene calls are TRBV6-2 or TRBV6-3 and TRBJ2-5, with D unresolved. The sample was peripheral blood, taken 28 days after the second AZD1222 dose. The CDR3 DNA follows: TGTGCCAGCAGTACGCGAATAGAGACCCAGTACTTC. The encoded protein is CASSTRIETQYF.